Presented here are 28 T cell receptor beta chains from one specimen sequenced in a study of CD8 T cells in ankylosing spondylitis. From the 5' RACE reads, TCRdb called clonotypes with MiXCR, one entry per CDR3 protein. The table shows 200,000 or so distinct CDR3 sequences, with around 13% occurring only once. The source material was blood, either unsorted or a sorted T cell fraction (not recorded which). Receptors were obtained from a female donor with ankylosing spondylitis or in good health (not recorded which).

This clonotype was observed at least ten times. The chain recombines TRBV4-3 with TRBJ2-7; tentatively, D is TRBD2 (6 bases). In germline, CDR1 is LGHNA, CDR2 YSLEER. The CDR3 totals 14 residues. Trimming removed 1 base at V and 6 bases at J, with 13 bases between. The CDR3 DNA is TGCGCCAGCAGCCAAGGCTCTAGCGATCTCGAGCAGTACTTC. This codes for CASSQGSSDLEQYF.

The V gene is TRBV18, the J gene TRBJ1-3; TRBD1 matches 8 bases. Germline CDR1 reads KGHSH; CDR2 reads LQKENI. Trimming took 3 bases from V and 2 from J; bases not matched to a gene: 6. The CDR3 runs 16 residues. This CDR3 is CASSPYDRGPGNTIYF. The CDR3 coding sequence is TGTGCCAGCTCACCTTACGACAGGGGACCTGGAAACACCATATATTTT.

This clonotype was observed once. This may arise from a read error, as a much more abundant clone is one base away. V and J are TRBV20-1 and TRBJ1-2; D might be TRBD1 (5 bases). The V and J ends lost 6 bases and 10 bases respectively, with 18 bases between them. This CDR3 has 12 amino acids. Germline assignment: CDR1 DFQATT and CDR2 SNEGSKA (reference sequence). DNA for the CDR3: TGCAGTGCCGCTTCGGGGGAGGATGACTACACCTTC. Its protein product is CSAASGEDDYTF.

CDR3 DNA sequence: TGTGCCAGTAGTCGGACAGGGGGCGCGGATGGCTACACCTTC. Translated: CASSRTGGADGYTF. The V and J genes are TRBV19 and TRBJ1-2, with TRBD1 identical over 11 bases. The J segment lost 6 bases and the V segment lost 5 bases, leaving 5 bases of the junction unmatched. The CDR3 is 14 residues long. Germline V gene data show CDR1 as LNHDA and CDR2 as SQIVND (reference sequence).

There are many counts of this clonotype. This chain links TRBV7-2 with TRBJ2-2, with TRBD2 as a possible D gene (6 bases). The CDR3 is made up of 15 amino acids. Germline assignment: CDR1 SGHTA and CDR2 FQGNSA. V was shortened by 1 base and J by 4 bases, with 10 bases between the two germline ends. The CDR3 sequence is CASSLGGLVTGELFF. CDR3 in DNA: TGTGCCAGCAGCTTAGGGGGACTCGTCACCGGGGAGCTGTTTTTT.

The rearrangement links TRBV5-1 to TRBJ1-5, with 7 bases matching TRBD1. Trimming took 4 bases from V and 4 from J; bases not matched to a gene: 14. The CDR3 is 17 amino acids. Germline CDR1 and CDR2: SGHRS and YFSETQ. CDR3 region: CASSPNPAGGPNQPQHF. CDR3 DNA sequence: TGCGCCAGCAGCCCCAACCCCGCAGGGGGGCCAAATCAGCCCCAGCATTTT.

In this sample, this clonotype turned up many times. The chain combines TRBV6-1 with TRBJ2-2; TRBD2 matches at 7 bases. The CDR3 is 13 amino acids. Germline CDR1 MNHNS, CDR2 SASEGT. The CDR3 region is CFREGDDTGELFF. In nucleotides, the CDR3 is TGTTTCAGGGAGGGAGATGACACCGGGGAGCTGTTTTTT.

The V gene is TRBV11-2, the J gene TRBJ2-5, with D maybe TRBD2 (5 bases). Per germline, CDR1 SGHAT and CDR2 FQNNGV. Trimming removed 8 bases at V and 2 bases at J, with 9 bases between. The CDR3 sequence is 12 residues long. The CDR3 DNA reads TGTGCCAGCGCCCCGGGGCAAGAGACCCAGTACTTC. Translated: CASAPGQETQYF.

Points on this clonotype: A much larger clone lies a single base off, so this may be a read error. V gene TRBV2 combines with J gene TRBJ2-2; 7 nucleotides match TRBD2. The CDR3 loop spans 15 amino acids. CDR1 and CDR2 from the germline V gene are SNHLY and FYNNEI. CDR3 region: CASRGRGSGTGEPFF. CDR3 nucleotide sequence: TGTGCCAGCAGGGGGAGGGGATCAGGGACCGGGGAGCCGTTTTTT.

This clonotype was seen only a few times. This chain joins TRBV5-1 and TRBJ2-5; D is perhaps TRBD1 (5 bases). CDR1 and CDR2 from the germline V gene are SGHRS and YFSETQ. There are 15 residues in the CDR3. Between the trimmed V and J ends, which lost 4 bases and 2 bases, there was a span of 15 bases. CDR3 DNA sequence: TGCGCCAGCAGCCAACAACCGACAGTGCAAGAGACCCAGTACTTC. This translates into CASSQQPTVQETQYF.

The gene calls are TRBV6-5 and TRBJ2-5; 8 nucleotides line up with TRBD1. The V segment lost 0 bases and the J segment 4 bases; nucleotides outside the gene matches: 1. The germline gives CDR1 MNHEY, CDR2 SVGAGI. The CDR3 is 14 amino acids. This CDR3 reads CASSYSQGGETQYF. In DNA, the CDR3 is TGTGCCAGCAGTTACTCACAGGGGGGAGAGACCCAGTACTTC.

Only a few counts were recorded for this clonotype. The chain couples TRBV19 to TRBJ2-1; 9 bases line up with TRBD2. This CDR3 has 16 amino acids. Germline CDR1 LNHDA, CDR2 SQIVND (reference sequence). V gave up 5 bases and J gave up 5 bases; unmatched junction bases: 10. CDR3 protein: CASSPIAGVRDNEQFF. CDR3 DNA sequence: TGTGCCAGTAGTCCGATAGCGGGAGTTAGGGACAATGAGCAGTTCTTC.

This clonotype was recorded many times. The chain carries TRBV2 and TRBJ1-1; 10 nucleotides match TRBD1. The CDR3 is 13 amino acids. The ends lost 1 base at V and 10 bases at J; junction bases unmatched: 3. Germline lookup yields CDR1 SNHLY and CDR2 FYNNEI. The chain's CDR3 is CASSEGQGAGAFF. CDR3 DNA sequence: TGTGCCAGCAGTGAAGGACAGGGGGCTGGAGCTTTCTTT.

This clonotype was observed at least ten times. The rearrangement links TRBV12-3 or TRBV12-4 to TRBJ2-4, with 7 bases identical to TRBD2. The CDR3 spans 15 residues. V gave up 3 bases and J gave up 2 bases; unmatched junction bases: 4. CDR3 sequence reads: CASSFGGDPKNIQYF. The CDR3 coding sequence is TGTGCCAGCAGTTTTGGGGGGGATCCCAAAAACATTCAGTACTTC.

This clonotype was recorded many times. The V and J genes are TRBV10-3 and TRBJ2-1; 9 bases align to TRBD1. The V gene end was trimmed by 3 bases and the J gene end by 6 bases; junction bases not matched to a gene: 9. The CDR3 is 16 amino acids. Per the germline V gene, CDR1 is ENHRY and CDR2 is SYGVKD. CDR3 nucleotides: TGTGCCATCAGTGAAATCCGGGACAGGGTTATCAATGAGCAGTTCTTC. Translating gives CAISEIRDRVINEQFF.

Concerning this clonotype itself: A much larger clone differs from this one at a single base, so this may be a read error. The J gene is TRBJ2-2, the V gene TRBV7-2; weak D call: TRBD2 (6 bases). Per germline, CDR1 SGHTA and CDR2 FQGNSA. This CDR3 spans 16 amino acids. The DNA for the CDR3 is TGTGCCAGCAGCGCGAACACGGGCTCGAACACCGGGGGGCTGTTTTTT. Protein: CASSANTGSNTGGLFF. The full variable domain, with the rest looked up from reference TRBV7-2 and TRBJ2-2, is GAGVSQSPSNKVTEKGKDVELRCDPISGHTALYWYRQSLGQGLEFLIYFQGNSAPDKSGLPSDRFSAERTGGSVSTLTIQRTQQEDSAVYLCASSANTGSNTGGLFFGEGSRLTVL.

There are many counts of this clonotype. The chain uses TRBV29-1 and TRBJ2-7; a possible D gene is TRBD1 (5 bases). This CDR3 has 14 amino acids. The V and J ends lost 2 bases and 3 bases respectively, with 14 bases between them. Germline V gene data show CDR1 as SQVTM and CDR2 as ANQGSEA. CDR3 in DNA: TGCAGCGTTGAAAAACGAGACAGAGTCTACGAGCAGTACTTC. Its protein product is CSVEKRDRVYEQYF.

The rearrangement links TRBV15 to TRBJ2-5; the D gene is possibly TRBD1 (5 bases). This CDR3 has 13 residues. The V and J ends lost 0 bases and 5 bases respectively, with 7 bases between them. Germline V gene sequence: CDR1 LNHNV, CDR2 YYDKDF (reference sequence). CDR3 in DNA: TGTGCCACCAGCAGAGATTACAGGGAGACCCAGTACTTC. Translating gives CATSRDYRETQYF.

The chain recombines TRBV18 with TRBJ2-1; TRBD2 matches 13 bases. With 5 bases clipped from V and 9 bases from J, the junction kept 10 bases outside the gene matches. The germline V gene encodes CDR1 KGHSH and CDR2 LQKENI. The CDR3 loop spans 16 amino acids. The CDR3 region has the DNA TGTGCCAGCTCAACCCTCGGGACTAGCGGGAAGAGTGAGCAGTTCTTC. Translation: CASSTLGTSGKSEQFF.

This clonotype has just a few counts. The chain has TRBV5-1 and TRBJ2-4, with D perhaps TRBD2 (6 bases). Trimming took 1 base from V and 9 from J, leaving 14 bases between them. The CDR3 has 14 amino acids. CDR1 and CDR2 from the germline V gene are SGHRS and YFSETQ. This chain's CDR3 is CASSLTQAGSIQYF. The CDR3 bases are TGCGCCAGCAGCTTGACACAGGCGGGGAGCATTCAGTACTTC.

J is TRBJ1-5 and V is TRBV6-1; unclear D gene. V gave up 6 bases and J gave up 1 base, with 10 bases separating them. The CDR3 extends over 14 amino acids. Germline CDR1 reads MNHNS; CDR2 reads SASEGT. CDR3 region: CASRWISSNQPQHF. DNA for the CDR3: TGTGCCAGCAGGTGGATCAGCAGCAATCAGCCCCAGCATTTT.

The table lists this clonotype with many counts. The rearrangement joins TRBV7-9 to TRBJ2-7; 8 positions agree with TRBD1. There are 14 residues in the CDR3. The V gene end was trimmed by 1 base and the J gene end by 5 bases; junction bases not matched to a gene: 4. CDR1 is SEHNR, CDR2 FQNEAQ, per germline (reference sequence). CDR3 sequence (DNA): TGTGCCAGCAGCTTAGGAAGACAGGGGCACGAGCAGTACTTC. It specifies CASSLGRQGHEQYF. The variable domain in full, completed from reference TRBV7-9 and TRBJ2-7, reads DTGVSQNPRHKITKRGQNVTFRCDPISEHNRLYWYRQTLGQGPEFLTYFQNEAQLEKSRLLSDRFSAERPKGSFSTLEIQRTEQGDSAMYLCASSLGRQGHEQYFGPGTRLTVT.

CDR3 in DNA: TGCAGCGTTTATGACCCGTTCGGAGAGAGGGAGCTGTTTTTT. Translated, it gives CSVYDPFGERELFF. This chain uses TRBV29-1 with TRBJ2-2; D not resolved. V lost 5 bases to trimming and J lost 9 bases, with 19 bases between them. The CDR3 length is 14 residues. Germline-derived CDR1 and CDR2 are SQVTM and ANQGSEA.

This clonotype was picked up many times. The rearrangement uses TRBV12-3 or TRBV12-4 and TRBJ1-1; D unresolved. This CDR3 comprises 13 residues. Trimming left V 6 bases short and J 7 bases short, with 15 bases between. The CDR3 coding sequence is TGTGCCAGCAGCCTTTTAACCCACAGTGAAGCTTTCTTT. Translated: CASSLLTHSEAFF.

This clonotype was seen ten or more times. The chain joins TRBV5-5 to TRBJ2-7, with 12 bases identical to TRBD2. CDR1 and CDR2 (germline): SGHKS, YYEKEE (reference sequence). This CDR3 comprises 18 residues. Trimming removed 5 bases from V and 4 bases from J; junction bases left unmatched: 16. CDR3 DNA sequence: TGTGCCAGCAGTATCGCCCGACTAGCGGGAGACGCCTATTACGAGCAGTACTTC. Its protein is CASSIARLAGDAYYEQYF.

V is TRBV20-1 and J is TRBJ2-5, with D perhaps matching TRBD2 (8 bases). Trimming took 0 bases from V and 3 from J, leaving 14 bases between them. This CDR3 region has 15 residues. CDR1 and CDR2 (germline): DFQATT, SNEGSKA (reference sequence). The CDR3 here is CSARDSGGTEETQYF. The CDR3 DNA follows: TGCAGTGCTAGAGATTCGGGGGGGACAGAAGAGACCCAGTACTTC.

This clonotype was seen ten or more times. The V and J genes are TRBV7-3 and TRBJ2-3; possibly TRBD2 for D (6 bases). V was trimmed by 2 bases and J by 4 bases, leaving 7 bases between them. The CDR3 covers 13 residues. The germline gives CDR1 SGHTA, CDR2 FQGTGA. CDR3 loop: CASSLGGPDTQYF. DNA of the CDR3: TGTGCCAGCAGCTTAGGAGGGCCAGATACGCAGTATTTT.

The chain is built from TRBV5-6 and TRBJ2-7, with D possibly TRBD1 on 6 matching bases. Deletions cut 3 bases from V and 3 bases from J, with 13 bases between. In germline, CDR1 is SGHDT, CDR2 YYEEEE. This CDR3 comprises 14 residues. The CDR3 reads CASSSGQIYYEQYF. CDR3 nucleotides: TGTGCCAGCAGCTCCGGACAGATTTACTACGAGCAGTACTTC.